The clone carrying this T cell receptor beta chain was seen just once. Its antigen is not known. The CDR3 contains 16 residues. V lost 3 bases, J lost 2 bases, and 12 bases lay in between. CDR1 is SGHRS and CDR2 is YFSETQ in the germline V gene. Primed by a sample-barcoded 5' primer and a J-beta primer mix, a second PCR proceeded for 7 to 11 cycles. TCRdb fed the 5' RACE reads into MiXCR, producing one record per CDR3 protein. The sample has 1.5 million to 2 million distinct CDR3 sequences, around 50% seen once. This sample was taken from a study of blood T cells in healthy people across ages. The study's findings and limits: The percentage of naive T cells correlated strongly with TCR beta diversity.

The chain joins TRBV5-1 to TRBJ2-6; possibly TRBD1 for D (6 bases). The receptor comes from a woman aged 40 to 55 in good health. The specimen sequenced was blood. CDR3 amino acids: CASSWGRSPGANVLTF. The CDR3, as DNA: TGCGCCAGCAGCTGGGGGCGGAGTCCTGGGGCCAACGTCCTGACTTTC.